The rows below give T cell receptor beta chains drawn from one sample of a study of TIL therapy for anti-PD-1-resistant metastatic lung cancer. The assay was immunoSEQ multiplex PCR, and TCRdb's table has in-frame clones only and misses some. Of roughly 60,000 clones in the sample, over 70% were seen once. The source was blood, collected at baseline. The receptors originated from a person aged 25 to 80 with non-small cell lung cancer. Both conserved end residues are part of each CDR3. The D gene is left open where the match is weak. Size is stated for part of the rows, as once, few or many counts, or as a class when the clone is expanded.

cdr3_length j_call clone_size v_call d_call cdr3_aa cdr3_nt
16 TRBJ2-3 - TRBV7-2 TRBD2 CASSLWRGGNTDTQYF TGTGCCAGCAGCTTATGGCGGGGGGGTAACACAGATACGCAGTATTTT
16 TRBJ1-6 few TRBV7-9 TRBD1 CASSNSGTGQNSPLHF TGTGCCAGCAGCAACTCCGGGACAGGGCAAAATTCACCCCTCCACTTT
15 TRBJ2-2 - TRBV4-2 TRBD2 CASSPRGGMAGELFF TGTGCCAGCAGCCCCCGGGGAGGGATGGCCGGGGAGCTGTTTTTT
15 TRBJ2-1 many TRBV5-1 TRBD2 CASSQTSGGSNEQFF TGCGCCAGCAGCCAGACTAGCGGGGGATCGAATGAGCAGTTCTTC
14 TRBJ2-5 - TRBV5-1 - CASSFGLGQETQYF TGCGCCAGCAGCTTTGGTCTAGGCCAAGAGACCCAGTACTTC
16 TRBJ2-7 - TRBV7-2 - CASRKSRGVDLSEQYF TGTGCCAGCAGGAAATCCCGCGGGGTTGACCTCTCCGAGCAGTACTTC
15 TRBJ1-4 - TRBV15 - CATSVYTPRNEKLFF TGTGCCACCAGCGTGTACACCCCCCGGAATGAAAAACTGTTTTTT
17 TRBJ2-1 - TRBV7-9 TRBD2 CASSLATSGAQGNEQFF TGTGCCAGCAGCTTAGCCACTAGCGGGGCCCAGGGCAATGAGCAGTTCTTC
15 TRBJ1-2 - TRBV10-3 - CAISESGRVNYGYTF TGTGCCATCAGTGAGTCAGGACGGGTGAACTATGGCTACACCTTC
13 TRBJ2-1 - TRBV29-1 - CSATEDLYNEQFF TGCAGCGCCACAGAAGACCTCTACAATGAGCAGTTCTTC